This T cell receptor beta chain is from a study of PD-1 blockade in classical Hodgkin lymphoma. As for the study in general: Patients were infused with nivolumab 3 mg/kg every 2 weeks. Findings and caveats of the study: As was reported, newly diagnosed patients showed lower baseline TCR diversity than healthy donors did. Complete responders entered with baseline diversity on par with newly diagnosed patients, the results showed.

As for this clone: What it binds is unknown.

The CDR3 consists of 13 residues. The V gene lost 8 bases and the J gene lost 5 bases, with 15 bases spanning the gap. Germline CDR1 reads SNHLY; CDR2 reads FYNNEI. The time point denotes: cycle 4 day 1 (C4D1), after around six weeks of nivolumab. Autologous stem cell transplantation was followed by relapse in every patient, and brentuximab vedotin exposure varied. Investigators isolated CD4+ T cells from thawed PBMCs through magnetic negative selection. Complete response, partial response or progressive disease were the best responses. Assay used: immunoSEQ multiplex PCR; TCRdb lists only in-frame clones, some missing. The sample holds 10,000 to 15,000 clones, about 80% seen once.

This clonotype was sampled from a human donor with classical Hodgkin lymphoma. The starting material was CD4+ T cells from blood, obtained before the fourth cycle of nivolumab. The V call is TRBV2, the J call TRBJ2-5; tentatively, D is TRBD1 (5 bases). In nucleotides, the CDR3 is TGTGCCAGCGTAAGGGGCCAAGGGGAGACCCAGTACTTC. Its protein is CASVRGQGETQYF.